This TCR beta chain appears in the sequencing data of a study of cytotoxic CD8 clonotypes in ibrutinib-treated CLL. Study overall: Collecting the response samples happened after a median about twelve months of treatment, with a range of 6 to 36. Whole-study findings and limits: Shared public clonotypes were rare, and on treatment they either got smaller or stayed the same. Clonality at baseline surpassed age-matched healthy donors and tracked circulating CD8+ T-cell counts.

The planned depth of sequencing spanned 1 in 200,000 to 1 in 1 million T cells. The assay was immunoSEQ multiplex PCR, and TCRdb's table has in-frame clones only and misses some. The sample has 150,000 or so clones, roughly 88% seen once. Per germline, CDR1 SGHRS and CDR2 YFSETQ. The CDR3 contains 14 residues. Losses at the gene ends were 3 bases for V and 4 bases for J; bases not matched to a gene: 4. Regarding this clone: Its antigen is undetermined.

This rearrangement joins TRBV5-1 to TRBJ2-5; 9 nucleotides agree with TRBD1. The source material was PBMCs, sampled after 24 months of ibrutinib treatment. The clonotype was recovered from a human donor with chronic lymphocytic leukemia. The CDR3 DNA follows: TGCGCCAGCAGCTGGGGGACAGGGCGAGAGACCCAGTACTTC. Translating it yields CASSWGTGRETQYF. Full variable domain (missing parts from reference TRBV5-1 and TRBJ2-5): KAGVTQTPRYLIKTRGQQVTLSCSPISGHRSVSWYQQTPGQGLQFLFEYFSETQRNKGNFPGRFSGRQFSNSRSEMNVSTLELGDSALYLCASSWGTGRETQYFGPGTRLLVL.